These T cell receptor beta chains were read from a single sample in a study of blood T cell repertoires in COVID-19. Clones were read by immunoSEQ multiplex PCR, and TCRdb kept only the in-frame ones, dropping some. The sample shows around 300,000 clones, nearly 90% of them seen only once. The specimen sequenced was PBMCs or T cells enriched from blood (not recorded which). Receptor source: a young woman with acute COVID-19. Each CDR3 is given with its conserved first and last residue. The order of the fields is clone size, V gene, J gene, D gene, CDR3 protein, CDR3 DNA. D genes are given only for firm matches. Clone sizes are given selectively: once, few, many, or a class where the clone is expanded.

clone size: -
V gene: TRBV9
J gene: TRBJ2-7
D gene: -
CDR3 protein: CASSVQSTRSEQYF
CDR3 DNA: TGTGCCAGCAGCGTACAATCGACTAGATCCGAGCAGTACTTC

clone size: -
V gene: TRBV12-5
J gene: TRBJ1-2
D gene: -
CDR3 protein: CASGYPGTSYGYTF
CDR3 DNA: TGTGCTAGTGGTTACCCCGGGACAAGCTATGGCTACACCTTC

clone size: -
V gene: TRBV18
J gene: TRBJ1-3
D gene: -
CDR3 protein: CASSPIAGSRGSGNTIYF
CDR3 DNA: TGTGCCAGCTCACCAATCGCCGGATCGCGGGGCTCTGGAAACACCATATATTTT

clone size: -
V gene: TRBV28
J gene: TRBJ2-7
D gene: -
CDR3 protein: CASLSAGGSAFRF
CDR3 DNA: TGTGCCAGCCTTTCTGCCGGCGGGTCGGCTTTCCGCTTC

clone size: -
V gene: TRBV28
J gene: TRBJ1-5
D gene: TRBD1
CDR3 protein: CASGQGAHQPQHF
CDR3 DNA: TGTGCCAGTGGACAGGGGGCACATCAGCCCCAGCATTTT

clone size: -
V gene: TRBV7-3
J gene: TRBJ1-1
D gene: TRBD1
CDR3 protein: CASSLRQGSTEAFF
CDR3 DNA: TGTGCCAGCAGCTTAAGACAGGGGTCCACTGAAGCTTTCTTT

clone size: -
V gene: TRBV14
J gene: TRBJ2-1
D gene: TRBD2
CDR3 protein: CASSPANGLLAGGLNEQFF
CDR3 DNA: TGTGCCAGCAGTCCAGCGAACGGGCTACTAGCGGGAGGGCTCAATGAGCAGTTCTTC

clone size: few
V gene: TRBV27
J gene: TRBJ1-2
D gene: TRBD1
CDR3 protein: CASSSGQGHGYTF
CDR3 DNA: TGTGCCAGCAGTTCTGGACAGGGGCATGGCTACACCTTC

clone size: -
V gene: TRBV24-1
J gene: TRBJ2-3
D gene: TRBD2
CDR3 protein: CATEDPGRATVDTQYF
CDR3 DNA: TGTGCCACCGAAGACCCCGGGAGGGCGACAGTAGATACGCAGTATTTT

clone size: -
V gene: TRBV18
J gene: TRBJ2-7
D gene: TRBD2
CDR3 protein: CASSPLLSIKGGTNEQYF
CDR3 DNA: TGTGCCAGCTCACCTCTACTGAGTATCAAGGGAGGGACGAACGAGCAGTACTTC

clone size: -
V gene: TRBV30
J gene: TRBJ1-2
D gene: -
CDR3 protein: CAWSVPVDYGYTF
CDR3 DNA: TGTGCCTGGAGTGTCCCCGTTGACTATGGCTACACCTTC

clone size: -
V gene: TRBV7-9
J gene: TRBJ2-5
D gene: TRBD1
CDR3 protein: CASSHGQGVIGKTQYF
CDR3 DNA: TGTGCCAGCAGCCACGGACAGGGGGTAATCGGGAAGACCCAGTACTTC

clone size: once
V gene: TRBV7-9
J gene: TRBJ2-7
D gene: TRBD1
CDR3 protein: CASSSIETGYFVGEQYF
CDR3 DNA: TGTGCCAGCAGCTCCATAGAGACAGGGTATTTTGTCGGCGAGCAGTACTTC

clone size: -
V gene: TRBV9
J gene: TRBJ1-2
D gene: -
CDR3 protein: CASSVGATNYGYTF
CDR3 DNA: TGTGCCAGCAGCGTAGGGGCAACTAACTATGGCTACACCTTC

clone size: -
V gene: TRBV10-1
J gene: TRBJ1-1
D gene: TRBD1
CDR3 protein: CASTPGTGGAENTEAFF
CDR3 DNA: TGCGCCAGCACCCCTGGGACAGGGGGCGCCGAAAACACTGAAGCTTTCTTT

clone size: -
V gene: TRBV6-5
J gene: TRBJ1-1
D gene: -
CDR3 protein: CASSPYRDTEAFF
CDR3 DNA: TGTGCCAGCAGTCCCTACAGGGACACTGAAGCTTTCTTT

clone size: -
V gene: TRBV4-1
J gene: TRBJ1-6
D gene: TRBD1
CDR3 protein: CASSHLPPGQGNSPLHF
CDR3 DNA: TGCGCCAGCAGCCATCTCCCGCCGGGACAGGGGAATTCACCCCTCCACTTT

clone size: -
V gene: TRBV10-3
J gene: TRBJ2-1
D gene: TRBD2
CDR3 protein: CAISPGTSGNNEQFF
CDR3 DNA: TGTGCCATCAGTCCCGGGACTAGCGGTAACAATGAGCAGTTCTTC

clone size: -
V gene: TRBV18
J gene: TRBJ2-3
D gene: TRBD2
CDR3 protein: CASSPSSGSTDTQYF
CDR3 DNA: TGTGCCAGCTCCCCGTCTAGCGGGAGCACAGATACGCAGTATTTT

clone size: -
V gene: TRBV5-1
J gene: TRBJ1-1
D gene: -
CDR3 protein: CASSLGDFGTEAFF
CDR3 DNA: TGCGCCAGCAGCTTGGGAGACTTTGGGACTGAAGCTTTCTTT